This TCR beta chain stems from a study of response to subunit inactivated influenza vaccine. Notes on the study in general: Researchers suggested that each seasonal influenza vaccination recruits few new T cells.

This clonotype was seen many times. The target antigen is unknown. Each CDR3 protein gets one entry after TCRdb re-called the RT-PCR reads with MiXCR. The data hold 650,000 to 850,000 distinct CDR3 sequences, with approximately 15% observed a single time. CDR3 size: 16 residues. The V and J ends lost 1 base and 5 bases respectively, with 15 bases between them. The TCR originated in a man aged 45-65 years who received an inactivated influenza vaccine. The sequenced sample was PBMCs from blood, obtained roughly 2 weeks before vaccination. The V call is TRBV12-3 or TRBV12-4, the J call TRBJ1-5; possible D gene TRBD1, 6 bases. CDR3 sequence reads: CASSLGVLGGHQPQHF. CDR3 DNA sequence: TGTGCCAGCAGTTTAGGGGTGCTGGGGGGCCATCAGCCCCAGCATTTT.